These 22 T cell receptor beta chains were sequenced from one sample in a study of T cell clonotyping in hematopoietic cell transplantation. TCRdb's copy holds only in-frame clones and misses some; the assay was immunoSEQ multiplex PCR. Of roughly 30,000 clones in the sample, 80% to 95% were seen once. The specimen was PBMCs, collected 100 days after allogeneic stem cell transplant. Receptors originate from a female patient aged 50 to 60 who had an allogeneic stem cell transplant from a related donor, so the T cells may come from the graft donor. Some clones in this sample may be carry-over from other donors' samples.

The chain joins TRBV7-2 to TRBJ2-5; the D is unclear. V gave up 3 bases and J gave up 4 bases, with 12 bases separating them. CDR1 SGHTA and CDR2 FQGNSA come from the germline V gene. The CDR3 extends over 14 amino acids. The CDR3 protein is CASSLTVVGETQYF. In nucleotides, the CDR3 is TGTGCCAGCAGCTTGACGGTTGTTGGAGAGACCCAGTACTTC.

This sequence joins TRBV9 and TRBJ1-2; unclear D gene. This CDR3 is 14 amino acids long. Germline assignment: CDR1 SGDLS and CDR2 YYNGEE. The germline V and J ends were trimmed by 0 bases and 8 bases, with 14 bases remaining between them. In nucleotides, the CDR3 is TGTGCCAGCAGCGTAGCGGAAGGTTTCGGCGGCTACACCTTC. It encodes CASSVAEGFGGYTF.

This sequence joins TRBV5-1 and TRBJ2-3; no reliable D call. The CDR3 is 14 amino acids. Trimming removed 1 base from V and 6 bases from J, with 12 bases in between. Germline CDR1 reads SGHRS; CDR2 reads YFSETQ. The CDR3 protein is CASSLLPVLDTQYF. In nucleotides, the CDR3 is TGCGCCAGCAGCTTGCTGCCGGTTCTCGATACGCAGTATTTT.

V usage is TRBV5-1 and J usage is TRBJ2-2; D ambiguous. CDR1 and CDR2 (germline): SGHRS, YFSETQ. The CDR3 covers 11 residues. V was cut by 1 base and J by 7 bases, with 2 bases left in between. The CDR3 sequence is CASSLNGELFF. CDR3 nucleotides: TGCGCCAGCAGCTTGAACGGGGAGCTGTTTTTT.

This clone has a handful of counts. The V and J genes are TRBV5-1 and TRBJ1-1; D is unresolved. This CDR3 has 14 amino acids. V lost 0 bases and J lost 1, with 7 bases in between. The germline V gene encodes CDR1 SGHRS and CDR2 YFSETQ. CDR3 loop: CASSLASTNTEAFF. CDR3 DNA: TGCGCCAGCAGCTTGGCCTCCACGAACACTGAAGCTTTCTTT.

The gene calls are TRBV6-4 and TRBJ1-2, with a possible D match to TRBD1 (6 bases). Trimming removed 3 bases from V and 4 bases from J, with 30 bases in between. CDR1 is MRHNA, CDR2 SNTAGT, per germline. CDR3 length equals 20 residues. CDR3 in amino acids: CASSEKGGLSRDTSFYGYTF. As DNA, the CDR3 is TGTGCCAGCAGTGAAAAAGGGGGGTTATCCCGGGACACAAGTTTCTATGGCTACACCTTC.

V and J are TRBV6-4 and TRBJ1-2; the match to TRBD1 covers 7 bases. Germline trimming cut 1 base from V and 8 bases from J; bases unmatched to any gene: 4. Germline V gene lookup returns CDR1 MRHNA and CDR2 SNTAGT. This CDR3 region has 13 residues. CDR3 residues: CASSDLTGKGYTF. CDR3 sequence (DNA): TGTGCCAGCAGTGACTTGACAGGGAAAGGCTACACCTTC.

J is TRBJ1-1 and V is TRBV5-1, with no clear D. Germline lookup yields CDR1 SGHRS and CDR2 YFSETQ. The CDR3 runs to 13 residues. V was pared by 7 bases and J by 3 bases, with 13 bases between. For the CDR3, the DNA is TGCGCCAGCCGTAGGTTGGCTCACACTGAAGCTTTCTTT. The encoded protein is CASRRLAHTEAFF.

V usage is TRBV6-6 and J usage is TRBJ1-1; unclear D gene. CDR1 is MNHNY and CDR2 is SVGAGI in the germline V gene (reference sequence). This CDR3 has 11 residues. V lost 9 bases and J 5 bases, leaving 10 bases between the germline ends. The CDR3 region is CASQRITEAFF. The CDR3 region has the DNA TGTGCCAGTCAAAGGATTACTGAAGCTTTCTTT.

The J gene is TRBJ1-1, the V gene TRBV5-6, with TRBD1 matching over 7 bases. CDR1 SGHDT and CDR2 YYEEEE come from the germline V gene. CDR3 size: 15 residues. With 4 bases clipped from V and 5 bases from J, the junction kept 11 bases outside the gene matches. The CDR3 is CASSVQGGLRTEAFF. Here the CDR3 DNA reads TGTGCCAGCAGCGTCCAGGGGGGCCTGAGGACTGAAGCTTTCTTT. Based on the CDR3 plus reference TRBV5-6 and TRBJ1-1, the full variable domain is DAGVTQSPTHLIKTRGQQVTLRCSPKSGHDTVSWYQQALGQGPQFIFQYYEEEERQRGNFPDRFSGHQFPNYSSELNVNALLLGDSALYLCASSVQGGLRTEAFFGQGTRLTVV.

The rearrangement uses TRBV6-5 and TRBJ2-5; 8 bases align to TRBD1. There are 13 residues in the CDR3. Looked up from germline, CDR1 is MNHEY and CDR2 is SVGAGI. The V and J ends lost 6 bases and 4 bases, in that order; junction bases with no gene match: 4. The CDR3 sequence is CASRETGVETQYF. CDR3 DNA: TGTGCCAGCAGGGAGACAGGGGTAGAGACCCAGTACTTC.

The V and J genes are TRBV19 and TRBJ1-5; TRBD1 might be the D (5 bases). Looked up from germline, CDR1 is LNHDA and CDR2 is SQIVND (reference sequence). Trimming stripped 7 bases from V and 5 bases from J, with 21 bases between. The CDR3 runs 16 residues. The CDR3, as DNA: TGTGCCAGTACCTCGAGACGGGCCTTGGGACATCAGCCCCAGCATTTT. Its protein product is CASTSRRALGHQPQHF.

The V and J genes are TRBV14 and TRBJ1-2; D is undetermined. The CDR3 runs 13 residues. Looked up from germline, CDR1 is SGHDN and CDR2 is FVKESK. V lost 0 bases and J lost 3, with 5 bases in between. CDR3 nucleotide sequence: TGTGCCAGCAGCCAAGAAACATACTATGGCTACACCTTC. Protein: CASSQETYYGYTF.

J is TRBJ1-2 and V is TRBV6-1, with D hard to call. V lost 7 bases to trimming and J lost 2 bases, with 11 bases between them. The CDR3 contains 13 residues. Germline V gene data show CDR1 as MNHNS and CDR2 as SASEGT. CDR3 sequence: CASKAGWNYGYTF. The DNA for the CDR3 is TGTGCCAGCAAGGCCGGGTGGAACTATGGCTACACCTTC.

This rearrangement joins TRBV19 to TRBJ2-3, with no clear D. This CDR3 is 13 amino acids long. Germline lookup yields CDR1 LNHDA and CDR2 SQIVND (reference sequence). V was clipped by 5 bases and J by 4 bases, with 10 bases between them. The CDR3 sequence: CASSPKRPDTQYF. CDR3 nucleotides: TGTGCCAGTAGTCCCAAGCGCCCAGATACGCAGTATTTT.

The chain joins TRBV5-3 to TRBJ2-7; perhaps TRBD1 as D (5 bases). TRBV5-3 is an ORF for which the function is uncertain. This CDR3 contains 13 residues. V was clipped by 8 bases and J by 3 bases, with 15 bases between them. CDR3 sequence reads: CASSEDIGYEQYF. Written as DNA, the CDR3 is TGTGCCAGCAGCGAGGACATCGGCTACGAGCAGTACTTC.

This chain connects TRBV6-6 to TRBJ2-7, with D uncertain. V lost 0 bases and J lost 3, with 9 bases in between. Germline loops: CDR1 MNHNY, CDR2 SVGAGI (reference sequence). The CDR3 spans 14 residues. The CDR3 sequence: CASSYSNWGYEQYF. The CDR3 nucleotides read TGTGCCAGCAGTTACTCGAATTGGGGCTACGAGCAGTACTTC.

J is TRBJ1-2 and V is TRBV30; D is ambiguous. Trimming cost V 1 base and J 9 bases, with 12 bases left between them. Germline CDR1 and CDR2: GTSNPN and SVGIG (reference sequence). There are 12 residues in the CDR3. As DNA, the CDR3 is TGTGCCTGGAGTGGAACTGTCGGGAGCTACACCTTC. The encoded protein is CAWSGTVGSYTF.

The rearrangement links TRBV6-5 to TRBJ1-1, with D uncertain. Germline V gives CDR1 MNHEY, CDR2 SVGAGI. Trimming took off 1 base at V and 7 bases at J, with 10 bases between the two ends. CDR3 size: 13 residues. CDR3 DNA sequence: TGTGCCAGCAGTTACTTGGCAGTGAGTGAAGCTTTCTTT. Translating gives CASSYLAVSEAFF.

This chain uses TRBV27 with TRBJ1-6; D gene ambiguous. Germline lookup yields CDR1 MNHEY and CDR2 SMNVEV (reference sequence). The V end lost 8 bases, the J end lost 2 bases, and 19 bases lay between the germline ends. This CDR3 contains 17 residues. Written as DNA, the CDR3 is TGTGCCAGCCGTAGGACCAGACCTATAACCTATAATTCACCCCTCCACTTT. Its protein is CASRRTRPITYNSPLHF.

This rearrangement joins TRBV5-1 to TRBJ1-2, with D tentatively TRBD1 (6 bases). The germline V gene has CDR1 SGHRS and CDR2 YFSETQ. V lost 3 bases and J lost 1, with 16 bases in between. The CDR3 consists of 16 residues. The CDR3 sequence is CASSSGGGEGNYGYTF. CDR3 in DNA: TGCGCCAGCAGCTCCGGAGGGGGGGAGGGTAACTATGGCTACACCTTC.

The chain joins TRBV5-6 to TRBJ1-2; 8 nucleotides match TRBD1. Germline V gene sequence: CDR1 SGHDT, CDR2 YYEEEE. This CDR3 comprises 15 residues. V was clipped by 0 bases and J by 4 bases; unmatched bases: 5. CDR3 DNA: TGTGCCAGCAGCTTGGCCGGAACAGGGGGCTATGGCTACACCTTC. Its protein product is CASSLAGTGGYGYTF.